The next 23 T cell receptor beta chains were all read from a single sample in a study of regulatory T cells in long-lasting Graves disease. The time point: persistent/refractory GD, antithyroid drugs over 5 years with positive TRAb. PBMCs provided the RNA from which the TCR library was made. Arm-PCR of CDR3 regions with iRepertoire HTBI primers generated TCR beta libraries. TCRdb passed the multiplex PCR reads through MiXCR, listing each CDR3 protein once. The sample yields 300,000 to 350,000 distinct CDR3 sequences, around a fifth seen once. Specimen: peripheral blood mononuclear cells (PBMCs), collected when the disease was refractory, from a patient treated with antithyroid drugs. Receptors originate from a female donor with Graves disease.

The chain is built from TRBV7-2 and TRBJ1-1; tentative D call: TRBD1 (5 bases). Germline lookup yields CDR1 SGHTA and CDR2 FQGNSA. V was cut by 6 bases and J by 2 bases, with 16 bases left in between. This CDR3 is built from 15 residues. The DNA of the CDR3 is TGTGCCAGCAGACCCGGGCCGGGGGGTAACACTGAAGCTTTCTTT. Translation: CASRPGPGGNTEAFF.

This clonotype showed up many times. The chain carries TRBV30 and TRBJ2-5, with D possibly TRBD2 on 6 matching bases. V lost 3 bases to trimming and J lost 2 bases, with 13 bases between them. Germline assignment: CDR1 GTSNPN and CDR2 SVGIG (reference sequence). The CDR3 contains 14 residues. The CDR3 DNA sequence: TGTGCCTGGAGCGCCGCGGGGAGGCAAGAGACCCAGTACTTC. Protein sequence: CAWSAAGRQETQYF.

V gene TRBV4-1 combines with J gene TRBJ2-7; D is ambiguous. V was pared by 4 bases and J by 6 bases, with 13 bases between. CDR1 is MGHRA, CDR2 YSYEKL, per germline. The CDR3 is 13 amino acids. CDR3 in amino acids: CASSPPAGLEQYF. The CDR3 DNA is TGCGCCAGCAGCCCCCCCGCCGGTCTCGAGCAGTACTTC.

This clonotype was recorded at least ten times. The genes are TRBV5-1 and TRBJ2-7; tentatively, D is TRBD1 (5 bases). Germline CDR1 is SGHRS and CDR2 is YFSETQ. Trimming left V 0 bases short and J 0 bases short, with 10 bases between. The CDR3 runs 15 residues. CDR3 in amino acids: CASSLEQASSYEQYF. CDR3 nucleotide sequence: TGCGCCAGCAGCTTGGAACAGGCCTCCTCCTACGAGCAGTACTTC.

The CDR3 spells CASSPSGAPEAFF. In DNA form, the CDR3 reads TGTGCCAGCAGTCCCTCGGGGGCCCCTGAAGCTTTCTTT. The rearrangement joins TRBV6-1 to TRBJ1-1; the D gene is possibly TRBD1 (6 bases). Trimming shortened V by 5 bases and J by 6 bases, and 13 bases separated the two germline ends. Germline assignment: CDR1 MNHNS and CDR2 SASEGT. The CDR3 runs to 13 residues.

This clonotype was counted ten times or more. The CDR3 region has the DNA TGTGCCAGCAACCCCCACCCCTACAGGGACTTTAACACTGAAGCTTTCTTT. Protein product: CASNPHPYRDFNTEAFF. The chain couples TRBV27 to TRBJ1-1; D perhaps matches TRBD1 (6 bases). This CDR3 is built from 17 residues. V shed 7 bases and J shed 2 bases, with 23 bases lying between them. The germline V gene encodes CDR1 MNHEY and CDR2 SMNVEV (reference sequence).

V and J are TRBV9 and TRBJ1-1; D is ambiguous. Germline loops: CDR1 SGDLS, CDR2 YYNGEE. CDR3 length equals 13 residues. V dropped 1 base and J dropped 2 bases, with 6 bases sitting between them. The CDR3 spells CASSVSVNTEAFF. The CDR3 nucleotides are TGTGCCAGCAGCGTATCCGTCAACACTGAAGCTTTCTTT.

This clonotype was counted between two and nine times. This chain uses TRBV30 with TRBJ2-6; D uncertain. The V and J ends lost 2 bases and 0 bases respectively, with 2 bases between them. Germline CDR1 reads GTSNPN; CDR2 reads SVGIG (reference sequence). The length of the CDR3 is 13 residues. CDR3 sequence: CAWSSSGANVLTF. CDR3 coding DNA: TGTGCCTGGAGTAGCTCTGGGGCCAACGTCCTGACTTTC.

This CDR3 reads CASSFGPNPSYEQYF. CDR3 DNA: TGTGCCAGCAGCTTCGGACCAAACCCCTCCTACGAGCAGTACTTC. The chain recombines TRBV7-9 with TRBJ2-7; D is undetermined. V dropped 3 bases and J dropped 0 bases, with 12 bases sitting between them. The CDR3 extends over 15 amino acids. CDR1 and CDR2 (germline): SEHNR, FQNEAQ (reference sequence).

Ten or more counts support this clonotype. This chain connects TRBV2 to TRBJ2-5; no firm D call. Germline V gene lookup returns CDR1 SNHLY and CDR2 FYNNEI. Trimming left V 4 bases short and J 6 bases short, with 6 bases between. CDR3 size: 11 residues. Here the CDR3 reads CASSAAQTQYF. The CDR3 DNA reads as TGTGCCAGCAGTGCGGCGCAGACCCAGTACTTC.

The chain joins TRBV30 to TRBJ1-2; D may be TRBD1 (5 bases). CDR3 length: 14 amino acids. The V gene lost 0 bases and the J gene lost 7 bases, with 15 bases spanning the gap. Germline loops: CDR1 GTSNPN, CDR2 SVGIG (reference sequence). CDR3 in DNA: TGTGCCTGGAGTGTACCTGGCAGGGCCTTTGGCTACACCTTC. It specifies CAWSVPGRAFGYTF.

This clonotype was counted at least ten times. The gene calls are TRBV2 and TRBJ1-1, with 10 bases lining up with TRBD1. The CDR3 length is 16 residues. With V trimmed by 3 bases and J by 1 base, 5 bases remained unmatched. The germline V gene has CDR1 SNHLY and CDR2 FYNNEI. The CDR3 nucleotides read TGTGCCAGCAGTGACCGACAGGGGGCAGCGAACACTGAAGCTTTCTTT. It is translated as CASSDRQGAANTEAFF.

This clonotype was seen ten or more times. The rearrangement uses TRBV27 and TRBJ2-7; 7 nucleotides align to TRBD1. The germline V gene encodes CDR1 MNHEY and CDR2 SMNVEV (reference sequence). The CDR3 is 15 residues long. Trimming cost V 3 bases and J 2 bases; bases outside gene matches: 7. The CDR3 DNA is TGTGCCAGCAGTTTGAATCCAGGGGGACCCTACGAGCAGTACTTC. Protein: CASSLNPGGPYEQYF.

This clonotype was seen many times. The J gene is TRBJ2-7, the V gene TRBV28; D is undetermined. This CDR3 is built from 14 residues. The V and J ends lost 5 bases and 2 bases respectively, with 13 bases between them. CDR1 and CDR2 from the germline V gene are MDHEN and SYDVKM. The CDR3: CASSRWGNTYEQYF. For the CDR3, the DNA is TGTGCCAGCAGTCGTTGGGGTAACACCTACGAGCAGTACTTC.

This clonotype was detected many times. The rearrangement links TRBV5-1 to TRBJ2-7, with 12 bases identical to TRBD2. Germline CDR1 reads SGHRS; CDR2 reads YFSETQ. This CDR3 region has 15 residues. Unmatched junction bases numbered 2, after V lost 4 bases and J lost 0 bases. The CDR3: CASSGTSGFSYEQYF. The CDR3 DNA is TGCGCCAGCAGCGGGACTAGCGGGTTCTCCTACGAGCAGTACTTC.

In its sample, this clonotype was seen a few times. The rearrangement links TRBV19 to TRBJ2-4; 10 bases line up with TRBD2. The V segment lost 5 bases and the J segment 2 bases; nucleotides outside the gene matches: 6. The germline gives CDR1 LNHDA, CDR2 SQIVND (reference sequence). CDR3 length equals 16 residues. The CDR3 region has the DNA TGTGCCAGTAGTCGGCTAGCGGGAGATACCAAAAACATTCAGTACTTC. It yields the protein CASSRLAGDTKNIQYF.

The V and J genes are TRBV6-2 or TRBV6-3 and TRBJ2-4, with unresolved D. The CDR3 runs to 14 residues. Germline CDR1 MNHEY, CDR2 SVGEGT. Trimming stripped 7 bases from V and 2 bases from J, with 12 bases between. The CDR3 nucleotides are TGTGCCAGCAAGGATCCGAGTCCCAAAAACATTCAGTACTTC. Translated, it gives CASKDPSPKNIQYF.

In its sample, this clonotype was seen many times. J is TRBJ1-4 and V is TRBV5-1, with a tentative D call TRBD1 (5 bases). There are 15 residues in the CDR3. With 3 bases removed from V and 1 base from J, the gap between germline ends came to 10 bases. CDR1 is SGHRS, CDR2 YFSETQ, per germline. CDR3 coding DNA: TGCGCCAGCAGCTGGGACGGCAGAACTAATGAAAAACTGTTTTTT. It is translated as CASSWDGRTNEKLFF.

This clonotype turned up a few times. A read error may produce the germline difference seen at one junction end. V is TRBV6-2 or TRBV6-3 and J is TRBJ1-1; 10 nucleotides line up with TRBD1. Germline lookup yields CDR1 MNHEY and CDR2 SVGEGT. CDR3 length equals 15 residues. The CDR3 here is CAISERTGGEAEAFF. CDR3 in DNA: TGTGCCATCAGTGAGAGGACAGGGGGGGAGGCTGAAGCTTTCTTT.

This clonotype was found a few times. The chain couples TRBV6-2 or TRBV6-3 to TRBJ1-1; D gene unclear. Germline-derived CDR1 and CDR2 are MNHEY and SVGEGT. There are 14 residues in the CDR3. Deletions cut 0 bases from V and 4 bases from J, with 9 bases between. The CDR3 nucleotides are TGTGCCAGCAGTTACTCTGGGAGAGGCACTGAAGCTTTCTTT. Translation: CASSYSGRGTEAFF.

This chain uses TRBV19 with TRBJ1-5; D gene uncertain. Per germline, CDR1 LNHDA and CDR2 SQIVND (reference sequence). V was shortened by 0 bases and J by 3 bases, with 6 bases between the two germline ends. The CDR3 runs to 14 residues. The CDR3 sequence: CASSIERYNQPQHF. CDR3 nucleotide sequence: TGTGCCAGTAGTATAGAACGGTACAATCAGCCCCAGCATTTT.

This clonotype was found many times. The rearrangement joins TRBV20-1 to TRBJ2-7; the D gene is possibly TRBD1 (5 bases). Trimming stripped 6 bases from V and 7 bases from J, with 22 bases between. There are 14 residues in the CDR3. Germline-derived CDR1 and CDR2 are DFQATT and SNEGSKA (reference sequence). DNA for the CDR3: TGCAGTGCAACTACGCAGTTACAGGCAAAGGAGCAGTACTTC. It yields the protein CSATTQLQAKEQYF.

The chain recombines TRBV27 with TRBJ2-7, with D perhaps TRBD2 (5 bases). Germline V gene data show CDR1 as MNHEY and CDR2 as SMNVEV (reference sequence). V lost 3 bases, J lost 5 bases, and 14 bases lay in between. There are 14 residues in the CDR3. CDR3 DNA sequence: TGTGCCAGCAGTTTGCGAGGGCCTCCCGACGAGCAGTACTTC. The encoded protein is CASSLRGPPDEQYF.